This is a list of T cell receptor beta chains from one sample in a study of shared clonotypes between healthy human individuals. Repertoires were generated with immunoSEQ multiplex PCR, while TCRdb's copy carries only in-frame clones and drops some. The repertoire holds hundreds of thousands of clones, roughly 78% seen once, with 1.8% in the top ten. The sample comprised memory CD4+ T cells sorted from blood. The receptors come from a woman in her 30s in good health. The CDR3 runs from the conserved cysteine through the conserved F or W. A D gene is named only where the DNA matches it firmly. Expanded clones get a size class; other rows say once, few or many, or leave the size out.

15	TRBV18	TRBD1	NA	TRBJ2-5	CASSISGQRQETQYF	TGTGCCAGCTCTATATCGGGACAGCGACAAGAGACCCAGTACTTC
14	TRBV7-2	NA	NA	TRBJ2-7	CASTPGIAYSEQYF	TGTGCCAGCACCCCGGGGATAGCGTATTCCGAGCAGTACTTC
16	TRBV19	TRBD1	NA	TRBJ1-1	CASRERTGGSVTEAFF	TGTGCCAGTAGAGAAAGGACAGGGGGTTCGGTCACTGAAGCTTTCTTT
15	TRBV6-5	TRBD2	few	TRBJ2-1	CASSYGSGNYNEQFF	TGTGCCAGCAGTTATGGTAGCGGGAACTACAATGAGCAGTTCTTC
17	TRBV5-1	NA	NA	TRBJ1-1	CASSPHGRASMNTEAFF	TGCGCCAGCAGCCCTCATGGAAGGGCTTCGATGAACACTGAAGCTTTCTTT
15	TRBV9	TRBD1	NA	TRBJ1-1	CASSLGQGFWTEAFF	TGTGCCAGCAGCTTGGGACAGGGGTTTTGGACTGAAGCTTTCTTT
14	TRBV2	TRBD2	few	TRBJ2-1	CASSVAGYRNEQFF	TGTGCCAGCAGTGTAGCGGGATATAGGAATGAGCAGTTCTTC
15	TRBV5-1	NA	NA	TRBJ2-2	CASSLAWGSTGELFF	TGCGCCAGCAGCTTGGCCTGGGGAAGCACCGGGGAGCTGTTTTTT
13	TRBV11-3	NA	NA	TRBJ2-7	CARSGSLSYEQYF	TGTGCCAGATCCGGGTCCCTGTCCTACGAGCAGTACTTC
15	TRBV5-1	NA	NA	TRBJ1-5	CASRQPLGRQQPQHF	TGCGCCAGCAGACAGCCGCTGGGCCGCCAACAGCCCCAGCATTTT
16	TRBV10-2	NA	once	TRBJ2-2	CASTRSASRYTGELFF	TGCGCCAGCACCAGGTCGGCTAGCCGTTACACCGGGGAGCTGTTTTTT